These T cell receptor beta chains were read from a single sample in a study of beta chain features in type 1 diabetes. Assay: immunoSEQ multiplex PCR; the TCRdb copy retains only in-frame clones and omits some. The table lists some 330,000 clones, around 12% of them singletons, with 0.0095% to 0.011% in the top ten. The sample taken for sequencing was naive CD4+ T cells from blood. These receptors all come from a woman under 30 with type 1 diabetes. The CDR3 runs from the conserved cysteine through the conserved F or W. The order of the fields is J gene, V gene, clone size, D gene, CDR3 DNA, CDR3 protein. D genes are given only for firm matches. A row's size may be missing; if present it is once, few, many or a size class.

J: TRBJ1-1
V: TRBV15
size: .
D: TRBD1
DNA: TGTGCCACCAGCAGAGATGGGACAGAGAACACTGAAGCTTTCTTT
CDR3: CATSRDGTENTEAFF

J: TRBJ2-2
V: TRBV9
size: few
D: .
DNA: TGTGCCAGCAGCGTAGCCACAGTCACCGGGGAGCTGTTTTTT
CDR3: CASSVATVTGELFF

J: TRBJ2-3
V: TRBV7-2
size: few
D: .
DNA: TGTGCCAGCGGAAGTTTAGGAGCGGGCTACACAGATACGCAGTATTTT
CDR3: CASGSLGAGYTDTQYF

J: TRBJ2-3
V: TRBV6-5
size: few
D: TRBD2
DNA: TGTGCCAGCAGACGAGCGGGAGGGCCTATAGATACGCAGTATTTT
CDR3: CASRRAGGPIDTQYF

J: TRBJ1-1
V: TRBV19
size: .
D: TRBD1
DNA: TGTGCCAGTCTCCGCACAGGGGGTATTGAAGCTTTCTTT
CDR3: CASLRTGGIEAFF

J: TRBJ1-5
V: TRBV19
size: few
D: .
DNA: TGTGCCAGTAGTCTGATCGGAGGAGGGACGAGTCAGCCCCAGCATTTT
CDR3: CASSLIGGGTSQPQHF

J: TRBJ2-2
V: TRBV18
size: .
D: .
DNA: TGTGCCAGCTCACCTTTGGGCAGACCGAACACCGGGGAGCTGTTTTTT
CDR3: CASSPLGRPNTGELFF

J: TRBJ2-4
V: TRBV7-2
size: .
D: .
DNA: TGTGCCAGCAGCTTATTGCCGGGGGGCAGAGGGGACATTCAGTACTTC
CDR3: CASSLLPGGRGDIQYF

J: TRBJ2-7
V: TRBV25-1
size: .
D: .
DNA: TGTGCCAGCACCAGGGCTTATCAGCAGTACTTC
CDR3: CASTRAYQQYF

J: TRBJ2-1
V: TRBV11-2
size: few
D: TRBD2
DNA: TGTGCCAGCAGCTTCCGACTAGCGGACAATGAGCAGTTCTTC
CDR3: CASSFRLADNEQFF

J: TRBJ2-2
V: TRBV6-4
size: few
D: TRBD2
DNA: TGTGCCAGCAGTGTAGCGGGAGACACCGGGGAGCTGTTTTTT
CDR3: CASSVAGDTGELFF

J: TRBJ2-2
V: TRBV11-3
size: .
D: TRBD1
DNA: TGTGCCAGCAGCTTAGCAGGGGGCAACACCGGGGAGCTGTTTTTT
CDR3: CASSLAGGNTGELFF

J: TRBJ1-3
V: TRBV4-2
size: .
D: .
DNA: TGTGCCAGCAGCCAAGGACAGAGAAACACCATATATTTT
CDR3: CASSQGQRNTIYF

J: TRBJ1-2
V: TRBV7-9
size: few
D: .
DNA: TGTGCCAGCAGCTTAGCGCGGGGGGTAGACTATGGCTACACCTTC
CDR3: CASSLARGVDYGYTF

J: TRBJ2-1
V: TRBV29-1
size: few
D: .
DNA: TGCAGCGGGACCGAGGGTCGGCAGTTCTTC
CDR3: CSGTEGRQFF

J: TRBJ2-7
V: TRBV5-4
size: few
D: TRBD1
DNA: TGTGCCAGCAGCACCAGGGGGTTATCCTACGAGCAGTACTTC
CDR3: CASSTRGLSYEQYF

J: TRBJ2-7
V: TRBV23-1
size: .
D: .
DNA: TGCGCCAGCGTCAGGGATTTTGGGCCTCGATACGAGCAGTACTTC
CDR3: CASVRDFGPRYEQYF

J: TRBJ2-7
V: TRBV4-3
size: few
D: .
DNA: TGCGCCAGCAGCCAAGTCCCCGGCGAGCAGTACTTC
CDR3: CASSQVPGEQYF

J: TRBJ2-3
V: TRBV7-2
size: .
D: .
DNA: TGTGCCAGCAGCCCTCTCGACTCCACAGATACGCAGTATTTT
CDR3: CASSPLDSTDTQYF

J: TRBJ2-1
V: TRBV6-4
size: .
D: .
DNA: TGTGCCAGCAGTGAGGGGATTAGCGCTACCTACAATGAGCAGTTCTTC
CDR3: CASSEGISATYNEQFF

J: TRBJ2-1
V: TRBV19
size: few
D: .
DNA: TGTGCCAGTAATTCGCTAGGGGGCAATGAGCAGTTCTTC
CDR3: CASNSLGGNEQFF

J: TRBJ1-2
V: TRBV5-5
size: few
D: .
DNA: TGTGCCAGCAGCTTGGGGACTGTCTATGGCTACACCTTC
CDR3: CASSLGTVYGYTF

J: TRBJ2-7
V: TRBV4-1
size: few
D: TRBD2
DNA: TGCGCCAGCAGCCAAGCTTTTTCGAAGCGGGGGGAATACGAGCAGTACTTC
CDR3: CASSQAFSKRGEYEQYF

J: TRBJ2-2
V: TRBV5-4
size: .
D: .
DNA: TGTGCCAGCAGCTCTACTTTGGGGGAGCTGTTTTTT
CDR3: CASSSTLGELFF

J: TRBJ1-3
V: TRBV18
size: .
D: .
DNA: TGTGCCAGCTCACGATCCGGGACAAACGGAAACACCATATATTTT
CDR3: CASSRSGTNGNTIYF

J: TRBJ2-1
V: TRBV6-6
size: .
D: .
DNA: TGTGCCAGCACTTTCACGGGAGAGCAGTTCTTC
CDR3: CASTFTGEQFF

J: TRBJ1-6
V: TRBV9
size: .
D: .
DNA: TGTGCCAGCAGCGCAGACCTGGGGGGGGGAAATTCACCCCTCCACTTT
CDR3: CASSADLGGGNSPLHF

J: TRBJ2-1
V: TRBV6-1
size: .
D: TRBD2
DNA: TGTGCCAGCAGTGAAGCTTCTAGCGGAAACAATGAGCAGTTCTTC
CDR3: CASSEASSGNNEQFF

J: TRBJ2-7
V: TRBV5-1
size: few
D: .
DNA: TGCGCCAGCAAGAATCAACAGTCCTCGTACGAGCAGTACTTC
CDR3: CASKNQQSSYEQYF

J: TRBJ2-1
V: TRBV7-9
size: .
D: .
DNA: TGTGCCAGCAGCTTCGCGGATGAGCAGTTCTTC
CDR3: CASSFADEQFF

J: TRBJ2-7
V: TRBV5-1
size: few
D: .
DNA: TGCGCCAGCAGCTTGGGCTACTACGAGCAGTACTTC
CDR3: CASSLGYYEQYF

J: TRBJ1-5
V: TRBV19
size: few
D: .
DNA: TGTGCCAGTAGTATCCGGGGCAATCAGCCCCAGCATTTT
CDR3: CASSIRGNQPQHF

J: TRBJ2-7
V: TRBV19
size: .
D: .
DNA: TGTGCCAGTAGTATAGATTGGCCTTCGTACGAGCAGTACTTC
CDR3: CASSIDWPSYEQYF

J: TRBJ2-3
V: TRBV7-2
size: few
D: TRBD2
DNA: TGTGCCAGCAGCTTGCCTAGCGGGGCAGATACGCAGTATTTT
CDR3: CASSLPSGADTQYF

J: TRBJ2-7
V: TRBV14
size: .
D: TRBD1
DNA: TGTGCCAGCAGCCAAGCCTACCGGGACAGAGCCTACGAGCAGTACTTC
CDR3: CASSQAYRDRAYEQYF

J: TRBJ2-3
V: TRBV11-2
size: .
D: .
DNA: TGTGCCAGCAGCTCCCCCGGGGATACGCAGTATTTT
CDR3: CASSSPGDTQYF

J: TRBJ1-5
V: TRBV29-1
size: few
D: .
DNA: TGCAGCGTTGAAGTGGGGGGACTGGGGCAGCCCCAGCATTTT
CDR3: CSVEVGGLGQPQHF

J: TRBJ2-1
V: TRBV2
size: .
D: .
DNA: TGTGCCAGCAGGGGGGGGGCTAGCTCCTACAATGAGCAGTTCTTC
CDR3: CASRGGASSYNEQFF

J: TRBJ2-7
V: TRBV30
size: .
D: TRBD2
DNA: TGTGCCTGGAGGGCACTAGCGGGGAGCTCCTACGAGCAGTACTTC
CDR3: CAWRALAGSSYEQYF

J: TRBJ1-5
V: TRBV30
size: few
D: .
DNA: TGTGCCTGGAGCGGGGGAAGTCAGCCCCAGCATTTT
CDR3: CAWSGGSQPQHF

J: TRBJ1-1
V: TRBV7-9
size: .
D: .
DNA: TGTGCCAGCAGCTGGGGCACCGGTCGGGAAGCTTTCTTT
CDR3: CASSWGTGREAFF

J: TRBJ2-5
V: TRBV5-1
size: .
D: TRBD1
DNA: TGCGCCAGCAGCACCGACAGGGAAGAGACCCAGTACTTC
CDR3: CASSTDREETQYF

J: TRBJ2-5
V: TRBV25-1
size: few
D: TRBD2
DNA: TGTGCCAGCAGCCTGCCGGGAGGGTTGGAGACCCAGTACTTC
CDR3: CASSLPGGLETQYF

J: TRBJ2-1
V: TRBV14
size: few
D: TRBD2
DNA: TGTGCCAGCGCTAGCGGGGGCTCCCCGAGGAATGAGCAGTTCTTC
CDR3: CASASGGSPRNEQFF

J: TRBJ2-1
V: TRBV7-7
size: .
D: TRBD1
DNA: TGTGCTAGCAGCATGGGGGACAGCTCCTACAATGAGCAGTTCTTC
CDR3: CASSMGDSSYNEQFF

J: TRBJ2-5
V: TRBV5-1
size: .
D: .
DNA: TGCGCCAGCAGCTTGGGTCGTGCAGGTCAAGAGACCCAGTACTTC
CDR3: CASSLGRAGQETQYF

J: TRBJ2-5
V: TRBV7-9
size: few
D: .
DNA: TGTGCCAGCGGGTACAGGGAGTTGGAAGAGACCCAGTACTTC
CDR3: CASGYRELEETQYF

J: TRBJ1-2
V: TRBV23-1
size: .
D: .
DNA: TGCGCCAGCACGACCCCGACTGACAGGCACTACACCTTC
CDR3: CASTTPTDRHYTF

J: TRBJ2-1
V: TRBV11-3
size: few
D: .
DNA: TGTGCCAGCAGCTTAGGGGGTAGCGGATCCTACAATGAGCAGTTCTTC
CDR3: CASSLGGSGSYNEQFF

J: TRBJ2-7
V: TRBV4-3
size: .
D: .
DNA: TGCGCCAGCAGCCGTGCGTTACAGGGCGGCTCCTACGAGCAGTACTTC
CDR3: CASSRALQGGSYEQYF

J: TRBJ2-1
V: TRBV19
size: few
D: TRBD2
DNA: TGTGCCAGTAGTCCCAGGGGACTAGCTAATGGTGAGCAGTTCTTC
CDR3: CASSPRGLANGEQFF

J: TRBJ1-5
V: TRBV14
size: few
D: .
DNA: TGTGCCAGCAGCCAAGGGCCCAATCAGCCCCAGCATTTT
CDR3: CASSQGPNQPQHF

J: TRBJ2-2
V: TRBV6-5
size: .
D: .
DNA: TGTGCCAGCAGTTACGGCCCCGACACCGGGGAGCTGTTTTTT
CDR3: CASSYGPDTGELFF

J: TRBJ2-3
V: TRBV18
size: .
D: .
DNA: TGTGCCAGCTCACCGATTCCAGGGAACACAGATACGCAGTATTTT
CDR3: CASSPIPGNTDTQYF

J: TRBJ1-1
V: TRBV18
size: .
D: TRBD1
DNA: TGTGCCAGCTCTCTGACAGGGGAGAACACTGAAGCTTTCTTT
CDR3: CASSLTGENTEAFF

J: TRBJ2-3
V: TRBV7-2
size: few
D: .
DNA: TGTGCCAGCAGCTTAGTAGCGTCCAGGGGAGATACGCAGTATTTT
CDR3: CASSLVASRGDTQYF

J: TRBJ2-1
V: TRBV28
size: .
D: .
DNA: TGTGCCAGCAGTTTTTCCAGGGAAAGCTCCTACAATGAGCAGTTCTTC
CDR3: CASSFSRESSYNEQFF

J: TRBJ2-4
V: TRBV14
size: few
D: .
DNA: TGTGCCAGCAGCACTAGAGGAAACATTCAGTACTTC
CDR3: CASSTRGNIQYF

J: TRBJ2-7
V: TRBV6-5
size: .
D: TRBD1
DNA: TGTGCCAGCAGTTACTCGTGGACAGGGGACAACGAGCAGTACTTC
CDR3: CASSYSWTGDNEQYF